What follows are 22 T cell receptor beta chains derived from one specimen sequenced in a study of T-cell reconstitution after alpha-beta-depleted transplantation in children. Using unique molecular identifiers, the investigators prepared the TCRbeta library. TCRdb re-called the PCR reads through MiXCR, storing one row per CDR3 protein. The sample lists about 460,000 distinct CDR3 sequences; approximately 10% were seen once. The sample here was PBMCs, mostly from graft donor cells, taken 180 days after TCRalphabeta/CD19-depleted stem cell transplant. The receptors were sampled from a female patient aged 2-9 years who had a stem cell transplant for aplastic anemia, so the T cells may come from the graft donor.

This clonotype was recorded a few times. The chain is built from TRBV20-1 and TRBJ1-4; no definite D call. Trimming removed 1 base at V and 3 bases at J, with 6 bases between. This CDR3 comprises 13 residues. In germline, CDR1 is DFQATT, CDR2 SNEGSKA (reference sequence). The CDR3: CSARGVANEKLFF. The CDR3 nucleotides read TGCAGTGCTAGAGGGGTTGCTAATGAAAAACTGTTTTTT.

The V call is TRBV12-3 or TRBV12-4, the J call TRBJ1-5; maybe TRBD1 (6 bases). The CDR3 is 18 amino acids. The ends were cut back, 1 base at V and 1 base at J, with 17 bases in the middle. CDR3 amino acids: CASSLEGGWGASNQPQHF. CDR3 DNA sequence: TGTGCCAGCAGTTTAGAAGGCGGTTGGGGGGCGAGCAATCAGCCCCAGCATTTT.

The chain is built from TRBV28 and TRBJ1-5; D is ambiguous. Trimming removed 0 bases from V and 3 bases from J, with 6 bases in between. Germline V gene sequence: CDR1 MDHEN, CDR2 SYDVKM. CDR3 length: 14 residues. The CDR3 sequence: CASSLWADNQPQHF. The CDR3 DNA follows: TGTGCCAGCAGTTTATGGGCAGACAATCAGCCCCAGCATTTT.

The CDR3, as DNA: TGTGCCACCAGCAGAGATCGCTCTGCCTCCTACGAGCAGTACTTC. It is translated as CATSRDRSASYEQYF. J is TRBJ2-7 and V is TRBV15; D remains ambiguous. Germline CDR1 reads LNHNV; CDR2 reads YYDKDF (reference sequence). The CDR3 has 15 residues. V gave up 0 bases and J gave up 0 bases, with 9 bases separating them.

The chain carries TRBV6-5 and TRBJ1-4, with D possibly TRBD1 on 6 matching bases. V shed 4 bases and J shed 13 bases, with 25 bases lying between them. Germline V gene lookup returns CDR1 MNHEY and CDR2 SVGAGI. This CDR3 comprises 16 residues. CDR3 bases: TGTGCCAGCAGTTCCCTGCATGGGGGCCTTGATAGGGGACTGTTTTTT. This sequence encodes CASSSLHGGLDRGLFF.

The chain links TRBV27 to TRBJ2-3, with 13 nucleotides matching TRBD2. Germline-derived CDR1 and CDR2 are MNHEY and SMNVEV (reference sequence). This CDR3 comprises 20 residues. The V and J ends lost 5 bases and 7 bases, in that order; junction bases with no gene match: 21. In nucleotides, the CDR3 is TGTGCCAGCAGTCCTCGGGACTTAACATTGTGGGGACTAGCGGGAAATACGCAGTATTTT. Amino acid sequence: CASSPRDLTLWGLAGNTQYF.

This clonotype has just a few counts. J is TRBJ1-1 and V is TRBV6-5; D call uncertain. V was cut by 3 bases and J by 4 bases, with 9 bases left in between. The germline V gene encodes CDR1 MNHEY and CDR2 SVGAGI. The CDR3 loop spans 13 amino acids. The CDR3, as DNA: TGTGCCAGCAGTTATTCTGCTGGCACTGAAGCTTTCTTT. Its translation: CASSYSAGTEAFF.

DNA of the CDR3: TGCAGTGCTAGGCGGAGGCGTACTTATAGCAATCAGCCCCAGCATTTT. As protein: CSARRRRTYSNQPQHF. The chain couples TRBV20-1 to TRBJ1-5; D gene uncertain. V lost 3 bases, J lost 0 bases, and 15 bases lay in between. There are 16 residues in the CDR3. Germline V gene data show CDR1 as DFQATT and CDR2 as SNEGSKA (reference sequence).

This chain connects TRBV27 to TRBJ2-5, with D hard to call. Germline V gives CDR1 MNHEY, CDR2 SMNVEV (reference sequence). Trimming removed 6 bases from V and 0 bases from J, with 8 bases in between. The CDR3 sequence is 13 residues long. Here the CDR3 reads CASSQQDQETQYF. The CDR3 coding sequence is TGTGCCAGCAGCCAGCAGGACCAAGAGACCCAGTACTTC.

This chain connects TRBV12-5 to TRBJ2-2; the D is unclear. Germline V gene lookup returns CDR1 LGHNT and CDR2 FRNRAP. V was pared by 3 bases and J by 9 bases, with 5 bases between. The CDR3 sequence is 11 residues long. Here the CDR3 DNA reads TGTGCTAGTGGTTTACCCCGGGAGCTGTTTTTT. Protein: CASGLPRELFF.

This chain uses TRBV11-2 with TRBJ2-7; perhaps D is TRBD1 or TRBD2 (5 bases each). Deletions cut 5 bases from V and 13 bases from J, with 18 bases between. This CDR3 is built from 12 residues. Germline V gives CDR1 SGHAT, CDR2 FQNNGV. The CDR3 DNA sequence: TGTGCCAGCAGCCCAGACATGAGGGGATCCTACTTC. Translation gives CASSPDMRGSYF. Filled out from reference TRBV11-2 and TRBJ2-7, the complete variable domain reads EAGVAQSPRYKIIEKRQSVAFWCNPISGHATLYWYQQILGQGPKLLIQFQNNGVVDDSQLPKDRFSAERLKGVDSTLKIQPAKLEDSAVYLCASSPDMRGSYFGPGTRLTVT.

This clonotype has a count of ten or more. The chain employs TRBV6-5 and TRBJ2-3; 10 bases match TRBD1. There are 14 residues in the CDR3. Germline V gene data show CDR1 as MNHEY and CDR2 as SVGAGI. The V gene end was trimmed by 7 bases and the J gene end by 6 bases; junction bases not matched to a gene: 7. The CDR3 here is CASNWDRGRDTQYF. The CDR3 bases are TGTGCCAGCAACTGGGACAGGGGCCGCGATACGCAGTATTTT.

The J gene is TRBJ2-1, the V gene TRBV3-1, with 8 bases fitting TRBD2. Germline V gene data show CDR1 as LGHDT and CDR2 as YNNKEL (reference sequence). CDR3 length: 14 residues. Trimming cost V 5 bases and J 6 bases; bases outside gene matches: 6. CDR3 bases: TGTGCCAGCAGCGGCGGGACTAGTGGCAATGAGCAGTTCTTC. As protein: CASSGGTSGNEQFF.

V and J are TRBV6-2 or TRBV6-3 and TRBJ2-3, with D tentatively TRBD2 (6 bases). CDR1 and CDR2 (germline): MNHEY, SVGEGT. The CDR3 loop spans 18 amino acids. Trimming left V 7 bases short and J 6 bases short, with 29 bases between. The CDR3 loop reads CASTRATLLAAYEDTQYF. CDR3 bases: TGTGCCAGCACCAGGGCGACACTATTAGCGGCCTACGAGGATACGCAGTATTTT.

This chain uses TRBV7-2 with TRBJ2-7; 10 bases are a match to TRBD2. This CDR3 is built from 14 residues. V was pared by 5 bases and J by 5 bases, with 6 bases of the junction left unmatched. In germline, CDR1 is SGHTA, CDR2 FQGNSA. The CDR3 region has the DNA TGTGCCAGCAGCGCCCCTAGCGGGAGCAACGAGCAGTACTTC. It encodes CASSAPSGSNEQYF.

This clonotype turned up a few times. The CDR3 sequence: CASSLGFDRLEAFF. CDR3 sequence (DNA): TGTGCCAGCAGCTTAGGATTCGACAGACTTGAAGCTTTCTTT. The V call is TRBV7-2, the J call TRBJ1-1, with a possible D match to TRBD1 (5 bases). V lost 1 base and J lost 7, with 13 bases in between. The CDR3 has 14 amino acids. Germline V lookup: CDR1 SGHTA, CDR2 FQGNSA.

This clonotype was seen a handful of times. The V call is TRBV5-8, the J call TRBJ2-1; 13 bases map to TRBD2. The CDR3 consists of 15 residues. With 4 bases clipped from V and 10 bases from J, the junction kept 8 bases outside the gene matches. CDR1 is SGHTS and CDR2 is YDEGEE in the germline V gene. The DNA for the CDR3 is TGTGCCAGCAGCACACTAGCGGGAGGGATTGGGGAGCAGTTCTTC. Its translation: CASSTLAGGIGEQFF. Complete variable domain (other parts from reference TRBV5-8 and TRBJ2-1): EAGVTQSPTHLIKTRGQQATLRCSPISGHTSVYWYQQALGLGLQFLLWYDEGEERNRGNFPPRFSGRQFPNYSSELNVNALELEDSALYLCASSTLAGGIGEQFFGPGTRLTVL.

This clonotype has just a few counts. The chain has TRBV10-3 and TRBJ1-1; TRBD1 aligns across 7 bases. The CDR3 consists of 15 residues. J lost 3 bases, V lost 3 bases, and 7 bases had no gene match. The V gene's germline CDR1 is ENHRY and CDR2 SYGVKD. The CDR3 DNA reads TGTGCCATCAGTGACCAGACAGGGAGCTACACTGAAGCTTTCTTT. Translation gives CAISDQTGSYTEAFF.

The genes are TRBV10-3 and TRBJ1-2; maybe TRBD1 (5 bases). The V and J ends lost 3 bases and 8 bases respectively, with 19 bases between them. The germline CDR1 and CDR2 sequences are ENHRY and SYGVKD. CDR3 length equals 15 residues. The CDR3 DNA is TGTGCCATCAGTGAACAGGAGAAGGGGCCGAGGGGCTACACCTTC. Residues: CAISEQEKGPRGYTF.

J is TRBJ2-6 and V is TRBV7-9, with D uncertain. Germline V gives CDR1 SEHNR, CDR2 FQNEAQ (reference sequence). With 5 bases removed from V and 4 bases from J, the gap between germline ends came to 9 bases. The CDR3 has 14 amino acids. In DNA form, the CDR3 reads TGTGCCAGCAGCACCGCCCTCGGGGCCAACGTCCTGACTTTC. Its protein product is CASSTALGANVLTF.

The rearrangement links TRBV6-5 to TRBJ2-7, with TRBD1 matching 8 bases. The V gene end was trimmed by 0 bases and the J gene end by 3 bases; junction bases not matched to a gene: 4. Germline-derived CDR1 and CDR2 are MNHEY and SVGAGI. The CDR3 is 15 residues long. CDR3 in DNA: TGTGCCAGCAGTTACTCCCGCGGACAGGGCTACGAGCAGTACGTC. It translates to CASSYSRGQGYEQYV.

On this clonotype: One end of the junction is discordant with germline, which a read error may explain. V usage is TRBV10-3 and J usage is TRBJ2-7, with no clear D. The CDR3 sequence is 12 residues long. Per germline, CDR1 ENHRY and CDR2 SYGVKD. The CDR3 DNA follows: TGTGCCATCGGTGAGTCGTCCTACGAGCAGTACTTC. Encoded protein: CAIGESSYEQYF.